These 17 T cell receptor beta chains originate from one sample sequenced in a study of blood T cell repertoires in COVID-19. Sequencing used immunoSEQ multiplex PCR; TCRdb keeps in-frame clones, though not all of them. The sample records around 78,000 clones, 86% being singletons. Sequencing was done on a sample of peripheral blood. These receptors originate from a middle-aged man with active or convalescent COVID-19.

The V gene is TRBV4-1, the J gene TRBJ1-6; TRBD1 matches at 9 bases. The CDR3 spans 16 residues. With V trimmed by 3 bases and J by 1 base, 1 base remained unmatched. Germline V lookup: CDR1 MGHRA, CDR2 YSYEKL. The CDR3 is CASSQGQGSYNSPLHF. CDR3 in DNA: TGCGCCAGCAGCCAGGGACAGGGTTCCTATAATTCACCCCTCCACTTT.

The V and J genes are TRBV6-5 and TRBJ2-5, with TRBD2 as a possible D gene (6 bases). The CDR3 is 14 residues long. Trimming removed 2 bases at V and 5 bases at J, with 12 bases between. Germline CDR1 reads MNHEY; CDR2 reads SVGAGI. This CDR3 reads CASSYTGGVETQYF. DNA of the CDR3: TGTGCCAGCAGTTACACGGGCGGGGTTGAGACCCAGTACTTC.

This chain connects TRBV4-1 to TRBJ1-6, with TRBD1 as a possible D gene (6 bases). In germline, CDR1 is MGHRA, CDR2 YSYEKL. Between the trimmed V and J ends, which lost 6 bases and 8 bases, there was a span of 14 bases. This CDR3 region has 14 residues. The DNA for the CDR3 is TGCGCCAGCAGATCAGGGGAAGGATATTCACCCCTCCACTTT. The encoded protein is CASRSGEGYSPLHF.

A single count supports this clone. The chain couples TRBV19 to TRBJ1-3, with unresolved D. Trimming shortened V by 2 bases and J by 3 bases, and 8 bases separated the two germline ends. CDR1 and CDR2 (germline): LNHDA, SQIVND (reference sequence). This CDR3 region has 14 residues. The CDR3 DNA reads TGTGCCAGTAGTATACGAGCTCTTGGAAACACCATATATTTT. Translating gives CASSIRALGNTIYF. Combining the CDR3 with reference TRBV19 and TRBJ1-3 gives the whole variable domain DGGITQSPKYLFRKEGQNVTLSCEQNLNHDAMYWYRQDPGQGLRLIYYSQIVNDFQKGDIAEGYSVSREKKESFPLTVTSAQKNPTAFYLCASSIRALGNTIYFGEGSWLTVV.

This sequence joins TRBV28 and TRBJ2-7; D gene unclear. Trimming cost V 1 base and J 3 bases, with 10 bases left between them. The length of the CDR3 is 14 residues. Per germline, CDR1 MDHEN and CDR2 SYDVKM. The CDR3 loop is CASSLLQRLYEQYF. The CDR3 nucleotides are TGTGCCAGCAGTTTATTACAAAGACTCTACGAGCAGTACTTC.

The chain has TRBV6-5 and TRBJ2-7; 7 bases line up with TRBD2. The CDR3 extends over 15 amino acids. Germline CDR1 is MNHEY and CDR2 is SVGAGI. The ends lost 6 bases at V and 3 bases at J; junction bases unmatched: 11. CDR3 coding DNA: TGTGCCAGCAGGTCGGTCGCGGGGGAGAGCTACGAGCAGTACTTC. It encodes CASRSVAGESYEQYF.

The chain combines TRBV6-5 with TRBJ1-2; D is undetermined. Germline-derived CDR1 and CDR2 are MNHEY and SVGAGI. There are 14 residues in the CDR3. Trimming pared 4 bases from V and 5 bases from J, leaving 14 bases between. The CDR3 DNA reads TGTGCCAGCAGTTCGAACATTCCGGGATATGGCTACACCTTC. Its translation is CASSSNIPGYGYTF.

This clone has just one count. V usage is TRBV18 and J usage is TRBJ2-5; 8 nucleotides match TRBD2. Germline lookup yields CDR1 KGHSH and CDR2 LQKENI. CDR3 length: 14 amino acids. Trimming removed 4 bases from V and 1 base from J; junction bases left unmatched: 2. The CDR3: CASSRSGGQETQYF. The CDR3 DNA is TGTGCCAGCTCACGCAGCGGGGGCCAAGAGACCCAGTACTTC.

This sequence joins TRBV28 and TRBJ1-6; 8 bases fit TRBD1. CDR3 length: 16 residues. Germline CDR1 MDHEN, CDR2 SYDVKM. After removal of 6 bases from V and 7 bases from J, the junction contained 11 bases not matched to a gene. The CDR3 reads CASSQLTGARNSPLHF. The CDR3 coding sequence is TGTGCCAGCAGCCAGTTGACAGGGGCGCGAAATTCACCCCTCCACTTT.

The chain combines TRBV19 with TRBJ2-1; TRBD2 might be the D (6 bases). CDR1 and CDR2 (germline): LNHDA, SQIVND (reference sequence). V lost 6 bases and J 7 bases, leaving 19 bases between the germline ends. The CDR3 loop spans 15 amino acids. CDR3 nucleotides: TGTGCCAGTAGGAACCTGGGGGGTAGGAAAAATGAGCAGTTCTTC. Translated: CASRNLGGRKNEQFF. Looking up the rest from reference TRBV19 and TRBJ2-1 gives the full variable domain: DGGITQSPKYLFRKEGQNVTLSCEQNLNHDAMYWYRQDPGQGLRLIYYSQIVNDFQKGDIAEGYSVSREKKESFPLTVTSAQKNPTAFYLCASRNLGGRKNEQFFGPGTRLTVL.

The chain joins TRBV3-1 (or the pseudogene TRBV3-2) to TRBJ2-5; maybe TRBD2 (5 bases). Germline CDR1 reads LGHDT; CDR2 reads YNNKEL (reference sequence). The CDR3 length is 17 residues. The V end lost 0 bases, the J end lost 2 bases, and 16 bases lay between the germline ends. The CDR3 loop reads CASSQDHIRGPQETQYF. CDR3 bases: TGTGCCAGCAGCCAAGATCATATACGAGGGCCTCAAGAGACCCAGTACTTC.

V and J are TRBV6-5 and TRBJ2-7, with 11 positions matching TRBD1. CDR1 is MNHEY, CDR2 SVGAGI, per germline. CDR3 length: 14 residues. V gave up 4 bases and J gave up 4 bases; unmatched junction bases: 3. The CDR3 reads CASSSGTGGYEQYF. As DNA, the CDR3 is TGTGCCAGCAGTTCCGGGACAGGGGGATACGAGCAGTACTTC.

The genes are TRBV2 and TRBJ1-5; TRBD1 matches 8 bases. The germline V gene has CDR1 SNHLY and CDR2 FYNNEI. The CDR3 extends over 15 amino acids. V shed 3 bases and J 5 bases; nucleotides not matched to a gene: 6. In nucleotides, the CDR3 is TGTGCCAGCAGTGATAGCCAGGGGGCTTATCAGCCCCAGCATTTT. Its protein is CASSDSQGAYQPQHF.

V gene TRBV11-2 combines with J gene TRBJ1-1; 9 bases line up with TRBD1. Per the germline V gene, CDR1 is SGHAT and CDR2 is FQNNGV. CDR3 length equals 13 residues. V shed 6 bases and J 7 bases; nucleotides not matched to a gene: 6. This CDR3 is CASSLGQGGEAFF. The CDR3, as DNA: TGTGCCAGCAGTTTGGGACAGGGCGGTGAAGCTTTCTTT.

This chain joins TRBV5-4 and TRBJ2-5; 7 nucleotides agree with TRBD1. V lost 0 bases to trimming and J lost 5 bases; unmatched junction nucleotides: 7. The CDR3 runs to 15 residues. From germline, CDR1 is SGHNT and CDR2 YYREEE (reference sequence). For the CDR3, the DNA is TGTGCCAGCAGCTTGGACAGGGGAACTTGGGAGACCCAGTACTTC. This gives the protein CASSLDRGTWETQYF.

This chain connects TRBV2 to TRBJ2-2, with D tentatively TRBD2 (5 bases). CDR3 size: 16 residues. Germline V lookup: CDR1 SNHLY, CDR2 FYNNEI. Trimming took off 5 bases at V and 3 bases at J, with 16 bases between the two ends. CDR3 loop: CASSLRRSGYTGELFF. The CDR3 region has the DNA TGTGCCAGCAGTCTCCGAAGGTCGGGATACACCGGGGAGCTGTTTTTT.

The chain employs TRBV11-2 and TRBJ2-3, with D perhaps TRBD1 (7 bases). There are 14 residues in the CDR3. Trimming removed 5 bases at V and 6 bases at J, with 15 bases between. CDR1 is SGHAT and CDR2 is FQNNGV in the germline V gene. DNA of the CDR3: TGTGCCAGCAGCGGCAGGGGGGCTCCGGATACGCAGTATTTT. Amino acids: CASSGRGAPDTQYF.